A selection of T cell receptor beta chains follows, all from one sample in a study of T cells in Graves' hyperthyroidism and ophthalmopathy. TCRdb fed the multiplex PCR reads into MiXCR, producing one record per CDR3 protein. Found here are roughly 170,000 distinct CDR3 sequences, around 15% of them singletons; the top ten hold 25% to 30%. Sequencing was done on a sample of blood. All receptors come from a woman aged 45-65 years with Graves' hyperthyroidism. CDR3s include the opening cysteine and the closing phenylalanine or tryptophan. D genes are given only for firm matches. For some rows the clone size is stated as once, few or many, or as a class when expanded; others skip it.

CASSLEQGAIYGYTF	TGCGCCAGCAGCTTGGAACAGGGGGCGATCTATGGCTACACCTTC	TRBD1	TRBV5-1	TRBJ1-2	many
CASSPTGTGLYEQYF	TGTGCCAGCAGCCCTACCGGGACAGGGTTGTACGAGCAGTACTTC	TRBD1	TRBV6-1	TRBJ2-7	many
CASSQGNRGLAYEQYF	TGTGCCAGCAGCCAAGGGAACAGGGGGCTTGCCTACGAGCAGTACTTC	TRBD1	TRBV3-1	TRBJ2-7	many
CASSFLPGRNPNYGYTF	TGTGCCAGCAGTTTTCTTCCTGGCAGAAACCCCAACTATGGCTACACCTTC	NA	TRBV28	TRBJ1-2	many
CASSSGQGNTIYF	TGTGCCAGCAGCTCTGGACAGGGAAACACCATATATTTT	NA	TRBV7-8	TRBJ1-3	many
CASTPWSGYEQYF	TGTGCCAGCACCCCATGGTCCGGCTACGAGCAGTACTTC	NA	TRBV7-9	TRBJ2-7	many
CASSMVLGSPLHF	TGTGCCAGTAGTATGGTCCTGGGATCACCCCTCCACTTT	NA	TRBV19	TRBJ1-6	few
CASSFTPGGPIPGYTF	TGTGCCAGCAGTTTTACCCCGGGGGGCCCCATTCCGGGCTACACCTTC	NA	TRBV6-1	TRBJ1-2	many
CASSPSGQPGNTIYF	TGCGCCAGCAGCCCTTCGGGACAGCCAGGAAACACCATATATTTT	TRBD1	TRBV4-1	TRBJ1-3	NA
CSARETKGFQETQYF	TGCAGTGCTAGAGAGACAAAGGGGTTCCAAGAGACCCAGTACTTC	NA	TRBV20-1	TRBJ2-5	many
CASSYLRPLNSPLHF	TGTGCCAGCAGTTACTTACGGCCCCTCAACTCACCCCTCCACTTT	NA	TRBV6-2/TRBV6-3	TRBJ1-6	NA
CASSLGVPGLDTQYF	TGTGCCAGCAGCTTAGGAGTCCCTGGTCTAGATACGCAGTATTTT	NA	TRBV7-8	TRBJ2-3	many
CASSLGGGPQHF	TGTGCCAGCAGCTTGGGTGGGGGGCCCCAGCATTTT	NA	TRBV7-2	TRBJ1-5	many
CASSEGQRYGYTF	TGTGCCAGCAGTGAAGGACAGAGGTATGGCTACACCTTC	NA	TRBV2	TRBJ1-2	many
CASSSGYNSPLHF	TGTGCCAGCAGTTCAGGGTACAATTCACCCCTCCACTTT	NA	TRBV12-3/TRBV12-4	TRBJ1-6	many
CAISESRQGTKEAFF	TGTGCCATCAGTGAGTCTCGACAGGGGACGAAAGAAGCTTTCTTT	TRBD1	TRBV10-3	TRBJ1-1	many
CASSQVGWLGETQYF	TGTGCCAGCAGCCAAGTCGGCTGGCTCGGGGAGACCCAGTACTTC	NA	TRBV14	TRBJ2-5	many
CASSDGGTSGRRADTQYF	TGTGCCAGCAGTGACGGGGGGACTAGCGGGAGGAGAGCAGATACGCAGTATTTT	TRBD2	TRBV6-1	TRBJ2-3	many
CASSLRDRDYGYTF	TGTGCCAGCAGCCTCCGGGACAGGGACTATGGCTACACCTTC	TRBD1	TRBV5-4	TRBJ1-2	few
CSVGRLAGSYNEQFF	TGCAGCGTTGGAAGACTAGCGGGATCTTACAATGAGCAGTTCTTC	TRBD2	TRBV29-1	TRBJ2-1	many
CAISDTGEYQPQHF	TGTGCCATCAGTGACACAGGGGAGTATCAGCCCCAGCATTTT	TRBD1	TRBV10-3	TRBJ1-5	many
CSARDSTGNTEAFF	TGCAGTGCTAGAGATTCGACAGGGAACACTGAAGCTTTCTTT	NA	TRBV20-1	TRBJ1-1	many
CASSLGGQLYGYTF	TGTGCCAGCAGCTTGGGGGGACAGCTCTATGGCTACACCTTC	TRBD1	TRBV7-9	TRBJ1-2	few
CASSVGPAGELFF	TGTGCCAGCAGCGTAGGACCGGCGGGGGAGCTGTTTTTT	NA	TRBV9	TRBJ2-2	many
CASSLKMGAGTGGFNGYTF	TGTGCCAGCAGCCTTAAAATGGGCGCCGGGACAGGGGGCTTTAATGGCTACACCTTC	TRBD1	TRBV5-6	TRBJ1-2	NA
CASSFGQGIGELFF	TGTGCCAGCAGTTTCGGGCAGGGGATCGGGGAGCTGTTTTTT	NA	TRBV12-3/TRBV12-4	TRBJ2-2	many
CSVETGGIKTQYF	TGCAGCGTTGAAACAGGGGGCATAAAGACCCAGTACTTC	TRBD1	TRBV29-1	TRBJ2-5	NA
CASSPPGLGVNTEAFF	TGTGCCAGCTCACCACCAGGGTTGGGGGTGAACACTGAAGCTTTCTTT	NA	TRBV18	TRBJ1-1	NA
CSARDPQVTRRGEQFF	TGCAGTGCTAGAGACCCCCAGGTGACTAGAAGGGGTGAGCAGTTCTTC	NA	TRBV20-1	TRBJ2-1	many
CASSLSGWDSYEQYF	TGTGCCAGCAGTTTATCCGGGTGGGACTCCTACGAGCAGTACTTC	NA	TRBV27	TRBJ2-7	many
CASSEKLGGYSNQPQHF	TGTGCCAGCAGTGAAAAATTGGGCGGCTATAGCAATCAGCCCCAGCATTTT	NA	TRBV6-1	TRBJ1-5	many
CASSLLSGGGYGYTF	TGCGCCAGCAGCCTCCTCTCGGGTGGGGGGTATGGCTACACCTTC	NA	TRBV5-1	TRBJ1-2	many
CASSTSGRGQETQYF	TGTGCCAGCAGTACGTCCGGGAGGGGACAAGAGACCCAGTACTTC	TRBD2	TRBV6-1	TRBJ2-5	many
CASSEITARGNSGYTF	TGTGCCAGCAGTGAGATCACCGCCAGGGGCAATTCTGGCTACACCTTC	NA	TRBV6-1	TRBJ1-2	many
CASSLVAVYFDRGYEQYF	TGTGCCAGCAGCTTAGTGGCGGTGTACTTCGACAGGGGCTACGAGCAGTACTTC	TRBD1	TRBV11-2	TRBJ2-7	many
CASTSSKGGMNTEAFF	TGTGCCAGCACGAGTAGCAAGGGTGGGATGAACACTGAAGCTTTCTTT	NA	TRBV2	TRBJ1-1	many
CASSPKLILPANYGYTF	TGTGCCAGCAGCCCAAAACTGATACTGCCAGCTAACTATGGCTACACCTTC	NA	TRBV7-8	TRBJ1-2	many
CASSIRQGTSSQPQHF	TGTGCCAGTAGTATCAGACAGGGGACAAGCAGTCAGCCCCAGCATTTT	TRBD1	TRBV19	TRBJ1-5	NA
CASSLRTSGRSDTQYF	TGTGCCAGCAGTCTCAGGACTAGCGGGAGATCAGATACGCAGTATTTT	TRBD2	TRBV12-3/TRBV12-4	TRBJ2-3	NA
CASSKHTFPDTQYF	TGTGCCAGTAGTAAACACACTTTCCCAGATACGCAGTATTTT	NA	TRBV19	TRBJ2-3	many
CASSPGQGLNTEAFF	TGTGCCAGCAGTCCCGGACAGGGGCTAAACACTGAAGCTTTCTTT	TRBD1	TRBV6-2/TRBV6-3	TRBJ1-1	many
CASSRSGGMNTEAFF	TGTGCCAGCAGTCGATCTGGAGGGATGAACACTGAAGCTTTCTTT	NA	TRBV6-1	TRBJ1-1	many
CASSTRTGGSLSGNTIYF	TGTGCCAGCTCCACCCGGACAGGGGGCTCCCTCTCTGGAAACACCATATATTTT	TRBD1	TRBV6-1	TRBJ1-3	NA
CTSSEFRSAGNTIYF	TGTACCAGCAGTGAATTCAGATCCGCTGGAAACACCATATATTTT	NA	TRBV2	TRBJ1-3	many
CATSTTLTSNQPQHF	TGCGCCACCTCGACGACCTTGACTAGCAATCAGCCCCAGCATTTT	NA	TRBV4-1	TRBJ1-5	many
CSAKPGILQETQYF	TGCAGTGCTAAACCAGGGATCCTCCAAGAGACCCAGTACTTC	NA	TRBV20-1	TRBJ2-5	few